This T cell receptor (beta chain) was sequenced during a study of blood T cell repertoires in COVID-19. For the study at large: The study drew acute and convalescent COVID-19 samples from the United States, Italy and Spain. From T cells, B-cell-depleted T cells, or PBMCs came the material, which was cDNA or gDNA.

Germline loops: CDR1 SGHVS, CDR2 FQNEAQ. CDR3 length: 15 amino acids. V lost 0 bases and J lost 7, with 10 bases in between. The repertoire was sequenced with immunoSEQ multiplex PCR; TCRdb's copy has only in-frame clones and lacks some. This repertoire shows 140,000 to 150,000 clones, around 84% found once; its top ten account for about 40%. This sequence originates from a human donor in a cohort sampled during active COVID-19. This chain joins TRBV7-8 and TRBJ1-6, with D possibly matching TRBD1 (6 bases). Material: peripheral blood. This chain's CDR3 is CASSLAGTLNSPLHF. The CDR3 DNA reads TGTGCCAGCAGCTTAGCCGGGACATTGAATTCACCCCTCCACTTT.